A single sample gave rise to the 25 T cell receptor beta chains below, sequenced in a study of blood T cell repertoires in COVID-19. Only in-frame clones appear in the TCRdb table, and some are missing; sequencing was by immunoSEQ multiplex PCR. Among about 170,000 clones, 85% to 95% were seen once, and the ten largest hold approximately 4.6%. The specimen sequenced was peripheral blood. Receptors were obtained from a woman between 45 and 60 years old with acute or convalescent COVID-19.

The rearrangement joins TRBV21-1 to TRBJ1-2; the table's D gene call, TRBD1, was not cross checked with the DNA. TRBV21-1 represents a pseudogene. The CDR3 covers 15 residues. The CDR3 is CASSTDSERGYGYTF. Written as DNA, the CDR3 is TGTGCCAGCAGCACGGACAGTGAGAGGGGCTATGGCTACACCTTC.

The CDR3 spells CASSPDRDTEAFF. The CDR3 coding sequence is TGTGCCAGTAGTCCCGACAGGGATACTGAAGCTTTCTTT. The rearrangement links TRBV19 to TRBJ1-1, with 7 bases aligning to TRBD1. CDR3 length equals 13 residues. With 5 bases clipped from V and 5 bases from J, the junction kept 5 bases outside the gene matches. Germline V gene sequence: CDR1 LNHDA, CDR2 SQIVND (reference sequence).

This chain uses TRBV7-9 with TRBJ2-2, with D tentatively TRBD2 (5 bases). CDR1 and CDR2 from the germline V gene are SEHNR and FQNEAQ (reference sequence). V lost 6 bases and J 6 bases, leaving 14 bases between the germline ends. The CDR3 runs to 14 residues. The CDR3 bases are TGTGCCAGCAGACCTACTAGTCCCGCCGGGGAGCTGTTTTTT. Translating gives CASRPTSPAGELFF.

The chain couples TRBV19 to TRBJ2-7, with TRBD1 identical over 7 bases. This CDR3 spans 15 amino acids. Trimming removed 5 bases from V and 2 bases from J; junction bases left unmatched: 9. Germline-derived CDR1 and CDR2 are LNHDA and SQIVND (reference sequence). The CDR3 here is CASSEEQGFAYEQYF. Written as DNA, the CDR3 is TGTGCCAGTAGTGAGGAACAGGGGTTCGCCTACGAGCAGTACTTC.

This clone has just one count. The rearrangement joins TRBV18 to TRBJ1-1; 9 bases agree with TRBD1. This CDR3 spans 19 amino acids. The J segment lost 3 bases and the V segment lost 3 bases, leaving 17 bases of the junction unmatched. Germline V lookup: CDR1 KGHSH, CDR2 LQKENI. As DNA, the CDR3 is TGTGCCAGCTCACCCCGAACCGGGACAGGGTACGGGAAGGACACTGAAGCTTTCTTT. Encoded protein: CASSPRTGTGYGKDTEAFF.

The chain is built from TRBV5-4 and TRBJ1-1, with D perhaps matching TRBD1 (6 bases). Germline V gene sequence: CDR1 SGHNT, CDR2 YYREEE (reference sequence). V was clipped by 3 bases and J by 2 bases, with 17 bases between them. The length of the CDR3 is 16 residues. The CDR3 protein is CASSSPDSPRNTEAFF. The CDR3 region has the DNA TGTGCCAGCAGCTCCCCGGACAGCCCTAGAAACACTGAAGCTTTCTTT.

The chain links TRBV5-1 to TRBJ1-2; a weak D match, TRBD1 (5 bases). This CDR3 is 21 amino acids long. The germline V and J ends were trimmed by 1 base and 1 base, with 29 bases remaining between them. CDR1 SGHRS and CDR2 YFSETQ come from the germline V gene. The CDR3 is CASSLFMPLPDGAHDNYGYTF. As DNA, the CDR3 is TGCGCCAGCAGCTTGTTTATGCCCTTACCGGATGGGGCCCATGATAACTATGGCTACACCTTC.

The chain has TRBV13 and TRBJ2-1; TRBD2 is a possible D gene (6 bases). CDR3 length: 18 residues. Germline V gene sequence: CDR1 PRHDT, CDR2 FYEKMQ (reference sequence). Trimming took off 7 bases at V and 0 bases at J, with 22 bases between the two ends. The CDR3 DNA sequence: TGTGCCAGCACGACCGGGACTGCGCCCGTTAGCTCCTACAATGAGCAGTTCTTC. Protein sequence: CASTTGTAPVSSYNEQFF.

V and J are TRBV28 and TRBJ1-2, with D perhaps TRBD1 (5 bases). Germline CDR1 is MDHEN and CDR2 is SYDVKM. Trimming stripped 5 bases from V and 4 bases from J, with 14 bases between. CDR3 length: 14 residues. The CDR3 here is CASSPPGRGYGYTF. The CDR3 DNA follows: TGTGCCAGCAGTCCCCCGGGGAGGGGCTATGGCTACACCTTC.

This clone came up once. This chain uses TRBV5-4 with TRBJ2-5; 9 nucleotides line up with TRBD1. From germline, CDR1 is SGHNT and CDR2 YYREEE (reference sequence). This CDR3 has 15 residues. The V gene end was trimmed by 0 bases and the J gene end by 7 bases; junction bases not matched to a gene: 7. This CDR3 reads CASSLALGQGGTQYF. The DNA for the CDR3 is TGTGCCAGCAGCTTGGCGTTGGGACAGGGTGGGACCCAGTACTTC.

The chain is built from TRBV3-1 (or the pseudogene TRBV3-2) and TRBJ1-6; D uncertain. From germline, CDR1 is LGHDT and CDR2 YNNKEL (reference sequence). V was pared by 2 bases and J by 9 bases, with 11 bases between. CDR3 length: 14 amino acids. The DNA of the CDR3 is TGTGCCAGCAGCCAACCGGGAAATTCTTCACCCCTCCACTTT. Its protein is CASSQPGNSSPLHF.

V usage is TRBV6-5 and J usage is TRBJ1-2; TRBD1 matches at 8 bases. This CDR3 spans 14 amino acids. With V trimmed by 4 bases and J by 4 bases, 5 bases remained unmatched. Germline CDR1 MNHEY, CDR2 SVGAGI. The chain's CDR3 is CASSLTGALYGYTF. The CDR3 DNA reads TGTGCCAGCAGTTTGACAGGGGCCCTCTATGGCTACACCTTC.

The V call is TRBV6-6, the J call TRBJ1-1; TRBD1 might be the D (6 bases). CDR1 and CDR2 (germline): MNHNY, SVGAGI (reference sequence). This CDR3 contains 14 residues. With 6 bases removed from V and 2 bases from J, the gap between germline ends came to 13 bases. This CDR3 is CASSLTGVNTEAFF. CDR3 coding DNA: TGTGCCAGCAGCCTGACAGGAGTAAACACTGAAGCTTTCTTT.

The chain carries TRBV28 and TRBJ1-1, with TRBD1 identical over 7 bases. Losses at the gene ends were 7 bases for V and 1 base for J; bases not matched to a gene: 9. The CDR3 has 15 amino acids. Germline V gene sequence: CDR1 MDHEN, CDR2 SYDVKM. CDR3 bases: TGTGCCAGCATAGCCTCGAAGGGGGCGAACACTGAAGCTTTCTTT. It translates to CASIASKGANTEAFF.

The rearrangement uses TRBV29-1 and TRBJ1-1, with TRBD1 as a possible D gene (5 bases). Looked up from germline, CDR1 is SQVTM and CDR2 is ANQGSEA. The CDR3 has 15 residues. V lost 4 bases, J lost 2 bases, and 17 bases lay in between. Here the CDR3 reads CSVGRQQHFNTEAFF. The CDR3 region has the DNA TGCAGCGTTGGGAGACAGCAACATTTTAACACTGAAGCTTTCTTT.

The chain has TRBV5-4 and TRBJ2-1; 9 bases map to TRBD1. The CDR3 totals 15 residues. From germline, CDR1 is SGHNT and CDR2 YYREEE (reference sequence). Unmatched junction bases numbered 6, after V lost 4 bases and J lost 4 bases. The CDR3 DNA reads TGTGCCAGCAGCGGGGGACAGGGTCTATACAATGAGCAGTTCTTC. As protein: CASSGGQGLYNEQFF.

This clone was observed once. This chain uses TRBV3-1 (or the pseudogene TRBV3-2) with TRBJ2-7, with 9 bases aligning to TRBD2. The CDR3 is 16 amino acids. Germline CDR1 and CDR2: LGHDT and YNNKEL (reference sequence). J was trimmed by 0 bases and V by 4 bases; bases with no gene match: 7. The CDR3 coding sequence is TGTGCCAGCAGCCTAGGGGGACTAGCACTCTCCTACGAGCAGTACTTC. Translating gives CASSLGGLALSYEQYF.

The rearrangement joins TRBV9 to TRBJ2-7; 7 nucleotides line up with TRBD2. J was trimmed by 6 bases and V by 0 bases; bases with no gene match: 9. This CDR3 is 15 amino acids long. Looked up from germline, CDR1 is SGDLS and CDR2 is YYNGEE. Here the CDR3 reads CASSVEGWGEGEQYF. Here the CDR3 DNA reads TGTGCCAGCAGCGTAGAAGGTTGGGGGGAGGGCGAGCAGTACTTC.

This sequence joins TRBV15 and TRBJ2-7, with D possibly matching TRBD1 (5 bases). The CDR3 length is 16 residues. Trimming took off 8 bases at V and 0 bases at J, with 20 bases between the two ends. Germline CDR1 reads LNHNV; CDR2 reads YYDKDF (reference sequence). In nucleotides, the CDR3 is TGTGCCACCTCCTCCTGGGTGGGGCAGAGCTCCTACGAGCAGTACTTC. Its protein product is CATSSWVGQSSYEQYF.

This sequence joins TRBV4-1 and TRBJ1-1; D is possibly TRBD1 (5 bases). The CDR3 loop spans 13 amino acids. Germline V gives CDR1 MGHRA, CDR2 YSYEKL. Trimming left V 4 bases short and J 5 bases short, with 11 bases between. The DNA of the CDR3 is TGCGCCAGCAGCCTCGCAAGGGGTACTGAAGCTTTCTTT. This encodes CASSLARGTEAFF.

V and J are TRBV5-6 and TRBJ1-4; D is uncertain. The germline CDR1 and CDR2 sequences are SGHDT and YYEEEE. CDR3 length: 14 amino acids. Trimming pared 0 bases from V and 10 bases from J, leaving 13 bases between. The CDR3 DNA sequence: TGTGCCAGCAGCTTGGTTGGGGAGGGCGGAAAACTGTTTTTT. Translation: CASSLVGEGGKLFF.

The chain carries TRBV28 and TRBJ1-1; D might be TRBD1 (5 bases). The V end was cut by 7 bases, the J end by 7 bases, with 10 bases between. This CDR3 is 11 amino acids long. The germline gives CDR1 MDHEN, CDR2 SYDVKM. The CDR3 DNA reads TGTGCCAGCACAGACAGTTATGAAGCTTTCTTT. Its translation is CASTDSYEAFF.

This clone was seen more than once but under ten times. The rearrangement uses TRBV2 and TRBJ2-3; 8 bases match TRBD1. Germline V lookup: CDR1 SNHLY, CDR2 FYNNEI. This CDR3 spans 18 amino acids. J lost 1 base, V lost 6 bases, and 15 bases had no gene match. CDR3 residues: CASRGDRGVERGTDTQYF. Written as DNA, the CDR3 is TGTGCCAGCAGGGGCGACAGGGGTGTAGAGAGGGGCACAGATACGCAGTATTTT.

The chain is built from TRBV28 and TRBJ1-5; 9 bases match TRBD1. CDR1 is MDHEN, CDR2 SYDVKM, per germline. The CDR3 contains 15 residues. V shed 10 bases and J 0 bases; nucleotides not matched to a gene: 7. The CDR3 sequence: CAIRNRGLSNQPQHF. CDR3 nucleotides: TGTGCCATCAGAAACAGGGGGCTTAGCAATCAGCCCCAGCATTTT.

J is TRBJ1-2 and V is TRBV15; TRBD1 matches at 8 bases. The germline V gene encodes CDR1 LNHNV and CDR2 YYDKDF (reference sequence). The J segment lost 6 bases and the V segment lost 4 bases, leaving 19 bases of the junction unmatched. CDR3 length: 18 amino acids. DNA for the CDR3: TGTGCCACCAGCACCCACACGTATCTCAGGGGGCGAGGAAATGGCTACACCTTC. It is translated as CATSTHTYLRGRGNGYTF.